This T cell receptor (beta chain) was sequenced in a study of shared clonotypes between healthy human individuals. Findings of the study overall: Compared with memory subsets, naive subsets generally had larger estimated richness.

Points on this clone: What it recognizes is unknown.

Some clones are missing from TCRdb's copy, which holds only in-frame ones; the method was immunoSEQ multiplex PCR. The table has about 1 million clones, about 70% seen once. Both subsets, CD45RA+ naive and CD45RA-negative memory, were split from the CD4+ cells. Looked up from germline, CDR1 is SNHLY and CDR2 is FYNNEI. V was shortened by 0 bases and J by 1 base, with 16 bases between the two germline ends. The CDR3 totals 17 residues. V gene TRBV2 combines with J gene TRBJ2-7, with D possibly TRBD1 on 6 matching bases. Sequenced material: memory CD4+ T cells sorted from blood. Subset noted: CD45RA-negative fraction. This TCR was recovered from a man in his late teens or twenties in good health. The chain's CDR3 is CASSEAQQGTPSYEQYF. As DNA, the CDR3 is TGTGCCAGCAGTGAAGCGCAACAGGGAACCCCTTCCTACGAGCAGTACTTC.